These 10 T cell receptor beta chains were all obtained from the same sample, sequenced in a study of Ad26.COV2.S vaccination and SARS-CoV-2 variants. The treatment denotes: 19 received Ad26.COV2.S at low or high dose, single or two shots; about 5 received placebo; per-sample allocation not given. Day 63 following the first vaccine or placebo injection was when the samples were taken. Produced via immunoSEQ multiplex PCR; TCRdb's table is partial and in-frame only. The sample shows roughly 500,000 clones, about 83% of them seen only once. Sequenced material: peripheral blood, taken in a trial of Ad26.COV2.S vaccine versus placebo. The source of these receptors is a person aged 18-60 years who received the Ad26.COV2.S COVID-19 vaccine or a placebo.

The chain is built from TRBV7-2 and TRBJ2-3; 9 nucleotides match TRBD2. V gave up 1 base and J gave up 2 bases; unmatched junction bases: 7. Germline V gene sequence: CDR1 SGHTA, CDR2 FQGNSA. This CDR3 is built from 17 residues. For the CDR3, the DNA is TGTGCCAGCAGCTTAGAGCTAGCGGGAACCTTCACAGATACGCAGTATTTT. Amino acid sequence: CASSLELAGTFTDTQYF.

V gene TRBV7-9 combines with J gene TRBJ2-1, with TRBD2 matching over 8 bases. This CDR3 is built from 14 residues. V trimming: 11 bases; J trimming: 0 bases; junction bases outside the gene matches: 6. CDR1 and CDR2 (germline): SEHNR, FQNEAQ (reference sequence). In nucleotides, the CDR3 is TGTGCCGGATTAGCGGGAAACTCCTACAATGAGCAGTTCTTC. It translates to CAGLAGNSYNEQFF.

The chain links TRBV19 to TRBJ2-2, with a weak D call TRBD2 (5 bases). The CDR3 totals 13 residues. The germline V gene has CDR1 LNHDA and CDR2 SQIVND (reference sequence). Trimming took off 5 bases at V and 5 bases at J, with 9 bases between the two ends. For the CDR3, the DNA is TGTGCCAGTAGTGCCTCGGGGACCGGGGAGCTGTTTTTT. Its protein product is CASSASGTGELFF.

This chain joins TRBV10-3 and TRBJ2-7; no firm D call. The germline V gene encodes CDR1 ENHRY and CDR2 SYGVKD. The CDR3 has 13 amino acids. With 5 bases removed from V and 5 bases from J, the gap between germline ends came to 13 bases. The CDR3 DNA follows: TGTGCCATCAGTCCGGCCGGGCTTGACGAGCAGTACTTC. It encodes CAISPAGLDEQYF.

The chain is built from TRBV5-1 and TRBJ2-7; tentatively, D is TRBD1 (6 bases). Germline V gives CDR1 SGHRS, CDR2 YFSETQ. This CDR3 has 12 amino acids. Trimming shortened V by 5 bases and J by 7 bases, and 13 bases separated the two germline ends. CDR3 coding DNA: TGCGCCAGCAGGTCGGACAGTTGGGAGCAGTACTTC. It encodes CASRSDSWEQYF.

The CDR3 loop reads CASSQVVGVGAEAFF. In DNA, the CDR3 is TGTGCCAGCAGCCAAGTTGTAGGGGTGGGGGCTGAAGCTTTCTTT. The rearrangement links TRBV14 to TRBJ1-1; weak D call: TRBD1 (5 bases). Between the trimmed V and J ends, which lost 1 base and 6 bases, there was a span of 15 bases. CDR1 SGHDN and CDR2 FVKESK come from the germline V gene. The CDR3 length is 15 residues.

The chain couples TRBV23-1 to TRBJ2-2, with 11 bases that match TRBD1. TRBV23-1 counts as an open reading frame of uncertain function. This CDR3 spans 17 amino acids. The J segment lost 6 bases and the V segment lost 0 bases, leaving 6 bases of the junction unmatched. DNA of the CDR3: TGCGCCAGCAGTCAATCGTTGGACAGGGGGCTGGCCGGGGAGCTGTTTTTT. This sequence encodes CASSQSLDRGLAGELFF.

The rearrangement joins TRBV28 to TRBJ1-1; 8 nucleotides agree with TRBD1. The CDR3 is made up of 14 amino acids. CDR1 is MDHEN, CDR2 SYDVKM, per germline. V shed 5 bases, J shed 5 bases, and the junction held 7 bases outside the gene matches. The CDR3 here is CASSLYRGMTEAFF. CDR3 nucleotide sequence: TGTGCCAGCAGTCTCTACAGGGGGATGACTGAAGCTTTCTTT.

J is TRBJ2-6 and V is TRBV27, with TRBD1 identical over 8 bases. Germline CDR1 is MNHEY and CDR2 is SMNVEV (reference sequence). The CDR3 consists of 18 residues. Trimming removed 0 bases from V and 1 base from J; junction bases left unmatched: 5. CDR3 in DNA: TGTGCCAGCAGTTTATCGAACGGACAGGGATCTGGGGCCAACGTCCTGACTTTC. It translates to CASSLSNGQGSGANVLTF.

The chain employs TRBV30 and TRBJ2-7, with 8 nucleotides matching TRBD2. Germline CDR1 and CDR2: GTSNPN and SVGIG (reference sequence). The CDR3 is made up of 12 amino acids. Trimming took 8 bases from V and 6 from J; bases not matched to a gene: 9. CDR3 region: CAGAGGPSEQYF. CDR3 DNA: TGTGCCGGGGCGGGAGGCCCATCCGAGCAGTACTTC.